Following are 16 T cell receptor beta chains from one sample sequenced in a study of blood T cells in healthy people across ages. Then a second PCR, running roughly 7 to 11 cycles, was carried out with a sample-barcoded 5' primer and a J-beta primer mix. TCRdb independently ran MiXCR on the 5' RACE reads; one entry per CDR3 protein. The sample has 780,000 or so distinct CDR3 sequences, approximately 53% seen once. Material: blood. These receptors all stem from a man aged 80 or over in good health.

In this sample, this clonotype turned up many times. The chain has TRBV29-1 and TRBJ2-5, with 15 bases matching TRBD2. CDR1 SQVTM and CDR2 ANQGSEA come from the germline V gene. This CDR3 comprises 15 residues. J lost 1 base, V lost 8 bases, and 5 bases had no gene match. The CDR3 spells CSIGTSGRLQETQYF. CDR3 in DNA: TGCAGCATTGGGACTAGCGGGAGGCTCCAAGAGACCCAGTACTTC.

A few counts support this clonotype. The V call is TRBV29-1, the J call TRBJ1-2; 9 bases match TRBD1. With 7 bases clipped from V and 2 bases from J, the junction kept 11 bases outside the gene matches. Germline lookup yields CDR1 SQVTM and CDR2 ANQGSEA. This CDR3 region has 15 residues. The CDR3 sequence is CSGDTTGGENYGYTF. CDR3 nucleotides: TGCAGCGGGGACACGACAGGGGGGGAGAACTATGGCTACACCTTC. Full variable domain (outside the CDR3, taken from reference TRBV29-1 and TRBJ1-2): SAVISQKPSRDICQRGTSLTIQCQVDSQVTMMFWYRQQPGQSLTLIATANQGSEATYESGFVIDKFPISRPNLTFSTLTVSNMSPEDSSIYLCSGDTTGGENYGYTFGSGTRLTVV.

The chain combines TRBV20-1 with TRBJ2-5, with 11 bases lining up with TRBD2. Unmatched junction bases numbered 8, after V lost 5 bases and J lost 6 bases. The germline gives CDR1 DFQATT, CDR2 SNEGSKA (reference sequence). The length of the CDR3 is 14 residues. CDR3 residues: CSAETSGTGKTQYF. DNA of the CDR3: TGCAGTGCTGAGACTAGCGGGACTGGAAAGACCCAGTACTTC.

This clonotype was seen a few times. The rearrangement links TRBV20-1 to TRBJ2-5; tentative D call: TRBD1 (6 bases). This CDR3 is 14 amino acids long. V was shortened by 0 bases and J by 4 bases, with 12 bases between the two germline ends. Looked up from germline, CDR1 is DFQATT and CDR2 is SNEGSKA (reference sequence). The CDR3 sequence is CSARDRTVRETQYF. The CDR3 nucleotides are TGCAGTGCTAGAGATAGGACAGTGAGAGAGACCCAGTACTTC.

This clonotype was counted between two and nine times. The rearrangement links TRBV29-1 to TRBJ2-1; 9 bases are shared with TRBD2. V was clipped by 4 bases and J by 5 bases; unmatched bases: 9. Germline CDR1 reads SQVTM; CDR2 reads ANQGSEA. The CDR3 has 15 residues. DNA for the CDR3: TGCAGCGTTGGTCCTAGCGGGACGGTCGACAATGAGCAGTTCTTC. Translated, it gives CSVGPSGTVDNEQFF.

This clonotype was seen a handful of times. The V gene is TRBV25-1, the J gene TRBJ1-6; D uncertain. The V gene's germline CDR1 is MGHDK and CDR2 SYGVNS. CDR3 length: 12 amino acids. Trimming removed 8 bases from V and 10 bases from J, with 12 bases in between. CDR3 coding DNA: TGTGCCAGCGTTGCCCTAGGCTCACCCCTCCACTTT. It encodes CASVALGSPLHF. The variable domain in full, completed from reference TRBV25-1 and TRBJ1-6, reads EADIYQTPRYLVIGTGKKITLECSQTMGHDKMYWYQQDPGMELHLIHYSYGVNSTEKGDLSSESTVSRIRTEHFPLTLESARPSHTSQYLCASVALGSPLHFGNGTRLTVT.

J is TRBJ2-7 and V is TRBV6-6; no definite D call. V lost 0 bases, J lost 2 bases, and 8 bases lay in between. Germline lookup yields CDR1 MNHNY and CDR2 SVGAGI (reference sequence). The CDR3 sequence is 14 residues long. The CDR3 sequence: CASSYSAKTYEQYF. The CDR3 nucleotides read TGTGCCAGCAGTTACTCTGCCAAGACCTACGAGCAGTACTTC.

This clonotype was detected once. CDR3 coding DNA: TGCAGTGCCTCGAAGGACGGGCGAACTAACTATGGCTACACCTTC. Residues: CSASKDGRTNYGYTF. The V gene is TRBV20-1, the J gene TRBJ1-2, with D uncertain. This CDR3 comprises 15 residues. Trimming pared 6 bases from V and 0 bases from J, leaving 17 bases between. Germline assignment: CDR1 DFQATT and CDR2 SNEGSKA (reference sequence).

In regard to this clonotype: At one end the junction does not follow the germline gene, possibly because of a read error. V is TRBV28 and J is TRBJ1-6; TRBD1 agrees at 7 bases. CDR1 is MDHEN and CDR2 is SYDVKM in the germline V gene. The CDR3 sequence is 17 residues long. The CDR3 nucleotides are TGTGCCAGCAGTTTAAGGACCCCCGGGACAGCAAATTCACCCCCCCACTTT. Its protein is CASSLRTPGTANSPPHF.

The chain couples TRBV7-6 to TRBJ2-7; 7 bases line up with TRBD2. The CDR3 extends over 15 amino acids. Trimming at V came to 2 bases and at J to 6 bases, leaving 10 bases not matched to a gene. CDR1 SGHVS and CDR2 FNYEAQ come from the germline V gene. CDR3 amino acids: CASSLSPSGGAEQYF. Written as DNA, the CDR3 is TGTGCCAGCAGCTTATCCCCTTCGGGAGGAGCCGAGCAGTACTTC.

The chain combines TRBV10-3 with TRBJ2-6; D could derive from TRBD1 or TRBD2 (5 bases each). V gave up 7 bases and J gave up 0 bases, with 22 bases separating them. Germline V lookup: CDR1 ENHRY, CDR2 SYGVKD. CDR3 length: 19 residues. This CDR3 is CAIKGSPGAAGSGANVLTF. The CDR3 nucleotides read TGTGCCATCAAGGGGTCGCCAGGCGCCGCGGGCTCTGGGGCCAACGTCCTGACTTTC.

This clonotype occurred once. V and J are TRBV12-3 or TRBV12-4 and TRBJ1-5, with D hard to call. The CDR3 covers 12 residues. Trimming left V 3 bases short and J 9 bases short, with 9 bases between. This CDR3 reads CASSFKLSPQHF. CDR3 DNA sequence: TGTGCCAGCAGTTTTAAACTTTCGCCCCAGCATTTT.

Only one count was recorded for this clonotype. The genes are TRBV3-1 and TRBJ2-5; TRBD2 is a possible D gene (6 bases). Near its end, the DNA agrees better with TRBJ2-7, so the J call may be wrong. The CDR3 consists of 15 residues. Germline values: CDR1 LGHDT, CDR2 YNNKEL (reference sequence). CDR3 sequence: CASSQEKVAEYEQYF. CDR3 DNA: TGTGCCAGCAGCCAAGAAAAGGTAGCGGAATACGAGCAGTACTTC.

A remark on this clonotype: Mismatch with germline at one junction end may stem from a read error. In DNA, the CDR3 is TGTCCCAGCAGTTTAGTCGGAGCTGGAGTAGGCACAGATACGCAGTATTTT. This encodes CPSSLVGAGVGTDTQYF. The J gene is TRBJ2-3, the V gene TRBV27; D is ambiguous. CDR3 length equals 17 residues. The V gene's germline CDR1 is MNHEY and CDR2 SMNVEV (reference sequence).

This clonotype has a count of ten or more. This could be a read error, since a much larger clone is one nucleotide away. The CDR3, as DNA: TGCAGCGGTGTGTCCGCGAATGAGCAGTTCTTC. As protein: CSGVSANEQFF. V gene TRBV29-1 combines with J gene TRBJ2-1, with D uncertain. Germline V gives CDR1 SQVTM, CDR2 ANQGSEA. The CDR3 contains 11 residues. V lost 7 bases to trimming and J lost 7 bases, with 11 bases between them.

The V gene is TRBV20-1, the J gene TRBJ2-7; D is uncertain. The assigned J gene may be wrong: the sequence end matches TRBJ2-5 better. The CDR3 loop spans 13 amino acids. CDR1 and CDR2 from the germline V gene are DFQATT and SNEGSKA (reference sequence). CDR3 region: CSVRRPNRETQYF. In DNA form, the CDR3 reads TGCAGTGTTAGGCGTCCCAACCGGGAGACCCAGTACTTC.